These T cell receptor beta chains were read from a single sample in a study of blood T cells in healthy people across ages. A single record per CDR3 protein comes from TCRdb applying MiXCR to the 5' RACE reads. There are some 640,000 distinct CDR3 sequences in the sample; approximately 30% occur only once, and around 16% lies in the top ten. Material for sequencing was blood. These receptors all stem from a woman aged 80 or older in good health. CDR3s include the opening cysteine and the closing phenylalanine or tryptophan. Each record gives: V gene, D gene, clone size, J gene, CDR3 DNA, CDR3 protein. D genes are given only for firm matches. The size field is filled for only some rows; it gives once, few, many or a size class.

>TRBV19|-|-|TRBJ2-3
TGTGCCAGTAGTATTCGCGGCGGGGGCACAGATACGCAGTATTTT
CASSIRGGGTDTQYF
>TRBV6-1|TRBD1|-|TRBJ1-6
TGTGCCAGCCTCCGGGACAGAAATTCACCCCTCCACTTT
CASLRDRNSPLHF
>TRBV3-1|TRBD2|many|TRBJ2-5
TGTGCCAGCAGCCAAGATGCGGGGACTAGCAGAGAGACCCAGTACTTC
CASSQDAGTSRETQYF
>TRBV6-1|TRBD1|-|TRBJ2-2
TGTGCCAGCAGCGACAGGGCGGGCCGTACTACCGGGGAGCTGTTTTTT
CASSDRAGRTTGELFF
>TRBV20-1|TRBD2|many|TRBJ2-3
TGCAGTGCTTGTCCTAGCGGGGGGAGCGATACGCAGTATTTT
CSACPSGGSDTQYF
>TRBV12-3/TRBV12-4|TRBD1|few|TRBJ2-5
TGTGCCAGCAGAAGGACAGGGCAAGAGACCCAGTACTTC
CASRRTGQETQYF
>TRBV18|TRBD2|many|TRBJ2-1
TGTGCCAGCTCACCACCTTCTTACGGGGGGTCCTACAATGAGCAGTTCTTC
CASSPPSYGGSYNEQFF
>TRBV28|-|few|TRBJ1-1
TGTGCCAGCAGTTACAGGGACACTGAAGCTTTCTTT
CASSYRDTEAFF
>TRBV7-3|TRBD1|-|TRBJ1-2
TGTGCCAACAGCTTAAGGGATAGGACAGGATGGAGCTATGGCTACACCTTC
CANSLRDRTGWSYGYTF
>TRBV25-1|TRBD1|-|TRBJ2-5
TGTGCCAGCCTTGGGACAGGGGGATTTCAATTGGAGACCCAGTACTTC
CASLGTGGFQLETQYF
>TRBV4-1|-|few|TRBJ2-2
TGCGCCAGCAGCGAGATACTAGGGGAGAACACCGGGGAGCTGTTTTTT
CASSEILGENTGELFF
>TRBV19|-|-|TRBJ2-5
TGTGCCAGTAGTGGTAGCGGAGAGGAGACCCAGTACTTC
CASSGSGEETQYF
>TRBV20-1|-|few|TRBJ2-1
TGCAGTGCTAGAGTTAGAACAAGCCAAGAGACCCAGTTCTTC
CSARVRTSQETQFF
>TRBV20-1|-|few|TRBJ1-1
TGCAGTGTTGGACACTCGAACACTGAAGCTTTCTTT
CSVGHSNTEAFF
>TRBV30|-|-|TRBJ1-1
TGTGCCTGGGCCGGGGAATTAGGCACTGAAGCTTTCTTT
CAWAGELGTEAFF
>TRBV20-1|-|many|TRBJ1-1
TGCAGTGCTATAACCCCCCCTGGCACTGAAGCTTTCTTT
CSAITPPGTEAFF
>TRBV6-5|-|few|TRBJ1-1
TGTGCCAGCAGTTACGCAGGGAGGGGGACTGAAGCTTTCTTT
CASSYAGRGTEAFF
>TRBV27|TRBD1|-|TRBJ2-5
TGTGCCAGCAGTTTGTCTTGGACAGGGAGTGAGCAGTACTTC
CASSLSWTGSEQYF
>TRBV30|TRBD2|-|TRBJ2-7
TGTGCCTGGAGTGTAGGTAGCGGGGACTACAATGAGCAGTACTTC
CAWSVGSGDYNEQYF
>TRBV7-9|-|many|TRBJ1-4
TGTGCCAGCAGCTTAGGGTCAGCAGCGGAAAAACTGTTTTTT
CASSLGSAAEKLFF
>TRBV9|TRBD1|few|TRBJ2-7
TGTGCCAGCAGCGTAGATGGGACAGAGGCCTACGAGCAGTACTTC
CASSVDGTEAYEQYF
>TRBV28|TRBD2|once|TRBJ2-1
TGTGCCAGCAGTTCAATAGCGGGGATTTACAGGGAGCAGTTCTTC
CASSSIAGIYREQFF
>TRBV4-2|TRBD1|few|TRBJ1-4
TGTGTCAGCAGCCAAGATCCGACAGGGGGCACGGAAAAACTGTTTTTT
CVSSQDPTGGTEKLFF
>TRBV12-3/TRBV12-4|-|many|TRBJ1-5
TGTGCCAGCAGTTTCCCGGGCGATCAGCCCCAGCATTTT
CASSFPGDQPQHF
>TRBV9|TRBD2|many|TRBJ2-5
TGTGCCAGCAGCGTAGAGGGAGCGGGGGGCAGGGAGACCCAGTACTTC
CASSVEGAGGRETQYF
>TRBV7-9|-|many|TRBJ1-4
TGTGCCAGCAGCTACGACGGGGGGAGTAATGAAAAACTGTTTTTT
CASSYDGGSNEKLFF
>TRBV7-9|TRBD1|few|TRBJ1-1
TGTGCCAGCAGCTACGAACAGGGGCGTGATGAAGCTTTCTTT
CASSYEQGRDEAFF
>TRBV6-1|-|-|TRBJ1-4
TGTGCCAGCAGTTCTGGACAAGTCACTATTAATGAAAAACTGTTTTTT
CASSSGQVTINEKLFF
>TRBV12-3/TRBV12-4|TRBD1|-|TRBJ1-2
TGTGCCGGCAGTCCCACAGGGGCCCCAAATGGCTATACCTTC
CAGSPTGAPNGYTF